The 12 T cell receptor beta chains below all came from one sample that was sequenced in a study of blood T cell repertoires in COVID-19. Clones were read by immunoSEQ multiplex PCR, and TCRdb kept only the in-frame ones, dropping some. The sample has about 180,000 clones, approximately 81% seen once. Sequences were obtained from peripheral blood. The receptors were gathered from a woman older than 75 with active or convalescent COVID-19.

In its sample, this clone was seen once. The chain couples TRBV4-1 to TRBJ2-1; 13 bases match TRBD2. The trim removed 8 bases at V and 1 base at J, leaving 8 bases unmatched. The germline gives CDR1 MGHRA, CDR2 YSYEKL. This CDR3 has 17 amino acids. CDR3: CASGGTSGVGSYNEQFF. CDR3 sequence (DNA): TGCGCCAGCGGGGGGACTAGCGGGGTTGGGTCCTACAATGAGCAGTTCTTC.

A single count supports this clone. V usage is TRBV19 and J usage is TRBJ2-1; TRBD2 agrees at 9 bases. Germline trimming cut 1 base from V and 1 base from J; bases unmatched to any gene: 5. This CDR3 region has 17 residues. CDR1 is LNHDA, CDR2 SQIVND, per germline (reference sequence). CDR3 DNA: TGTGCCAGTAGTATAGCCAGAGCGGGAGGTTCCTACAATGAGCAGTTCTTC. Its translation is CASSIARAGGSYNEQFF.

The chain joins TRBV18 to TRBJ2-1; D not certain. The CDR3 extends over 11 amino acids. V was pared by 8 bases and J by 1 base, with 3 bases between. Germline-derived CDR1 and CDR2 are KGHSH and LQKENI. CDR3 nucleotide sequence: TGTGCCAGCCTATCCTACAATGAGCAGTTCTTC. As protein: CASLSYNEQFF.

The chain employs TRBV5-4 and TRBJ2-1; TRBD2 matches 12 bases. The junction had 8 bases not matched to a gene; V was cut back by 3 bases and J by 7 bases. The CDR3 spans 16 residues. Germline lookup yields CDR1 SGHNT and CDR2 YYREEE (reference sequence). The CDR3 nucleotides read TGTGCCAGCAGCTACAAACTAGCGGGGGGAGGAAATGAGCAGTTCTTC. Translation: CASSYKLAGGGNEQFF.

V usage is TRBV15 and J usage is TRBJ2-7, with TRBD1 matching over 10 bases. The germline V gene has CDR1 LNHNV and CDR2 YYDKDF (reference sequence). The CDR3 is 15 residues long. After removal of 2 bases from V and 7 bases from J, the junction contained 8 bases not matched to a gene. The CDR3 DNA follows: TGTGCCACCAGCAGAACCGGGACAGGGGATTCTGAGCAGTACTTC. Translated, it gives CATSRTGTGDSEQYF.

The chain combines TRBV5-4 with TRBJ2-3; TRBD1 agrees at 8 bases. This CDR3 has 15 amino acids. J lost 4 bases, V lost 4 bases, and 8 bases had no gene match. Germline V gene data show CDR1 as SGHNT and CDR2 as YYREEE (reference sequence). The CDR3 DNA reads TGTGCCAGCAGCCGATCGACAGGGGACCCAGATACGCAGTATTTT. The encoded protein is CASSRSTGDPDTQYF.

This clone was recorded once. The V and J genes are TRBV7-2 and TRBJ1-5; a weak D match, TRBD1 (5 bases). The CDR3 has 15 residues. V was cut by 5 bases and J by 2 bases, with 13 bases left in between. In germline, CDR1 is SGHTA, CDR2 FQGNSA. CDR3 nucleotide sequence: TGTGCCAGCAGCGGCCGGTGGGGGGGCAATCAGCCCCAGCATTTT. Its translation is CASSGRWGGNQPQHF. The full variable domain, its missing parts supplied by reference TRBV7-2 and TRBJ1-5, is GAGVSQSPSNKVTEKGKDVELRCDPISGHTALYWYRQSLGQGLEFLIYFQGNSAPDKSGLPSDRFSAERTGGSVSTLTIQRTQQEDSAVYLCASSGRWGGNQPQHFGDGTRLSIL.

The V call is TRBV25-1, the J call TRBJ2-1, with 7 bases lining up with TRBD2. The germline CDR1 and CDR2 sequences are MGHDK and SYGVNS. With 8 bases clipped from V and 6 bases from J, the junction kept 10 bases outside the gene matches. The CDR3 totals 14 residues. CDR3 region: CASSRVTSFNEQFF. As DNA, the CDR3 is TGTGCCAGCTCCCGGGTGACTAGCTTCAATGAGCAGTTCTTC.

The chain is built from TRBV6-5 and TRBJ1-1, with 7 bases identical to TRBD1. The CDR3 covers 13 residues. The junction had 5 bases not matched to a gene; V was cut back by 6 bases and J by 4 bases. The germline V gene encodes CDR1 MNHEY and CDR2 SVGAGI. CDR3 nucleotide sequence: TGTGCCAGCAGAACAGGGGTGGGCACTGAAGCTTTCTTT. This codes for CASRTGVGTEAFF.

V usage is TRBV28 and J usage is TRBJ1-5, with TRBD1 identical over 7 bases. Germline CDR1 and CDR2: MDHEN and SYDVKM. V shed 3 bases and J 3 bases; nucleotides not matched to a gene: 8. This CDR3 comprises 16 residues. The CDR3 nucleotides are TGTGCCAGCAGTTTGTCGACAGGGTGGACCAATCAGCCCCAGCATTTT. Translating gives CASSLSTGWTNQPQHF. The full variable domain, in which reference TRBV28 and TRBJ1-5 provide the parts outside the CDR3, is DVKVTQSSRYLVKRTGEKVFLECVQDMDHENMFWYRQDPGLGLRLIYFSYDVKMKEKGDIPEGYSVSREKKERFSLILESASTNQTSMYLCASSLSTGWTNQPQHFGDGTRLSIL.

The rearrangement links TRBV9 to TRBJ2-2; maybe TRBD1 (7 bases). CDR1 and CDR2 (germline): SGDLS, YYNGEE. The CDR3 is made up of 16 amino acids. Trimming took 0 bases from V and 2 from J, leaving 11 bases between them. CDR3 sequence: CASSVVQGGNTGELFF. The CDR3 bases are TGTGCCAGCAGCGTAGTGCAGGGGGGAAACACCGGGGAGCTGTTTTTT.

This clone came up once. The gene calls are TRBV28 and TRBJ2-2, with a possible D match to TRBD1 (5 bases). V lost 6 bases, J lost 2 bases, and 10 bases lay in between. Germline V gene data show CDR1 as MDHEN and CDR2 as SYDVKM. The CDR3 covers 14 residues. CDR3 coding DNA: TGTGCCAGCAGGGCCCAGGGAAACACCGGGGAGCTGTTTTTT. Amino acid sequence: CASRAQGNTGELFF.